The clone carrying this TCR beta chain occurred a few times. This sample's time point: patch test 1, 2 weeks after DPC sensitization. The treatment is: therapeutic diphenylcyclopropenone sensitization with weekly scalp DPC. Donors, patients with alopecia ranging from 18 to 70 years old and judged suitable for DPC, provided samples. The sample comes from a study of human T cells and chemical hapten exposure. CDR1 is SGDLS and CDR2 is YYNGEE in the germline V gene. CDR3 length: 15 residues. J was trimmed by 4 bases and V by 0 bases; bases with no gene match: 4. TCRdb used MiXCR to reprocess the RACE reads, holding one entry per CDR3 protein. This sample yields some 49,000 distinct CDR3 sequences, of which about 9% are seen a single time; roughly 4.4% belongs to the top ten.

The chain employs TRBV9 and TRBJ2-3; TRBD2 matches at 8 bases. The starting material was whole blood, obtained in connection with sensitization to the hapten diphenylcyclopropenone (DPC). This sequence was found in a woman between 45 and 65 years old with alopecia areata. Some clones in this sample may be carry-over from other donors' samples. CDR3 protein: CASSVDGLAADTQYF. CDR3 DNA: TGTGCCAGCAGCGTAGACGGACTAGCCGCAGATACGCAGTATTTT. The full variable domain, completed using reference TRBV9 and TRBJ2-3, is DSGVTQTPKHLITATGQRVTLRCSPRSGDLSVYWYQQSLDQGLQFLIQYYNGEERAKGNILERFSAQQFPDLHSELNLSSLELGDSALYFCASSVDGLAADTQYFGPGTRLTVL.